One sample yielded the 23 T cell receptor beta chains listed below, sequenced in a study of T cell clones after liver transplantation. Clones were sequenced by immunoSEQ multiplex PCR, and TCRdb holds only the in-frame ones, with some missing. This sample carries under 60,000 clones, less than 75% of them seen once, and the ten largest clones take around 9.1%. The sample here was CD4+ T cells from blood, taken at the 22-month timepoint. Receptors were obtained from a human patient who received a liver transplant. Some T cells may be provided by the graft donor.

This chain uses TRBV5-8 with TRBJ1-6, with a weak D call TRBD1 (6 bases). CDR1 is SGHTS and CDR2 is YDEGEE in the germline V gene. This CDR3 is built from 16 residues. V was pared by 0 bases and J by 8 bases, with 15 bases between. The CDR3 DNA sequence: TGTGCCAGCAGCTTGGCCTTCGGGACAAGTCATTCACCCCTCCACTTT. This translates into CASSLAFGTSHSPLHF.

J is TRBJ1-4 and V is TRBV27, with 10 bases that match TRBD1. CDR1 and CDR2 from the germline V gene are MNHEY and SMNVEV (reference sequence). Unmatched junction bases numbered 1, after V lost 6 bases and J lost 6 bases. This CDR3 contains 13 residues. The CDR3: CASRDRGDEKLFF. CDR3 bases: TGTGCCAGCAGGGACAGGGGGGATGAAAAACTGTTTTTT.

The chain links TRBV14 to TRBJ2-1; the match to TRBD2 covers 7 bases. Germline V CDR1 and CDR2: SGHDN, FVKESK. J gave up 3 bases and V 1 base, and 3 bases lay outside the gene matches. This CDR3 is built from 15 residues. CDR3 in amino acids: CASSQAGGFYNEQFF. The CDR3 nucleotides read TGTGCCAGCAGCCAAGCGGGGGGTTTCTACAATGAGCAGTTCTTC.

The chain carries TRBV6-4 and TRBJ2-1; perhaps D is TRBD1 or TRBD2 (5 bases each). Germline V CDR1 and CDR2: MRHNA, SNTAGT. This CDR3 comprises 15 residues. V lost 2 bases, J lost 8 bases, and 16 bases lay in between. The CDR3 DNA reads TGTGCCAGCAGTGACCGGGGTCTCCCCAGGGATGAGCAGTTCTTC. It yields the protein CASSDRGLPRDEQFF.

The CDR3 is CASSLSAYEQYF. CDR3 coding DNA: TGTGCCAGCAGCCTCTCGGCCTACGAGCAGTACTTC. The chain links TRBV11-2 to TRBJ2-7; D not resolved. The germline V and J ends were trimmed by 5 bases and 2 bases, with 7 bases remaining between them. The CDR3 runs to 12 residues. Germline V lookup: CDR1 SGHAT, CDR2 FQNNGV.

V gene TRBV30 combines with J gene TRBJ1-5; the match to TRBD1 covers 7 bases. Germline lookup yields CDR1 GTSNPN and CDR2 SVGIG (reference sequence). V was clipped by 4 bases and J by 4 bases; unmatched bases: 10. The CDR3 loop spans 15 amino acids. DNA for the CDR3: TGTGCCTGGAATCCAGGGGGGGGCTCAAATCAGCCCCAGCATTTT. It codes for CAWNPGGGSNQPQHF. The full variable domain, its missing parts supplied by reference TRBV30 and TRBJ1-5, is SQTIHQWPATLVQPVGSPLSLECTVEGTSNPNLYWYRQAAGRGLQLLFYSVGIGQISSEVPQNLSASRPQDRQFILSSKKLLLSDSGFYLCAWNPGGGSNQPQHFGDGTRLSIL.

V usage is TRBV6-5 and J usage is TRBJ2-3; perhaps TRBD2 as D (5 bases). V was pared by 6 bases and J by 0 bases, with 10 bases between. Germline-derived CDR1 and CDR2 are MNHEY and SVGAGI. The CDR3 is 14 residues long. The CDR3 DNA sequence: TGTGCCAGCAGGACGGGGAGTAGCACAGATACGCAGTATTTT. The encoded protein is CASRTGSSTDTQYF.

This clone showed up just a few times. The CDR3 DNA follows: TGCGCCAGCAGCCACCGGGACAGGGGGAGGTCTGGGGCCAACGTCCTGACTTTC. Translating gives CASSHRDRGRSGANVLTF. J is TRBJ2-6 and V is TRBV4-1, with 11 bases lining up with TRBD1. The CDR3 extends over 18 amino acids. J was trimmed by 1 base and V by 3 bases; bases with no gene match: 5. Germline lookup yields CDR1 MGHRA and CDR2 YSYEKL.

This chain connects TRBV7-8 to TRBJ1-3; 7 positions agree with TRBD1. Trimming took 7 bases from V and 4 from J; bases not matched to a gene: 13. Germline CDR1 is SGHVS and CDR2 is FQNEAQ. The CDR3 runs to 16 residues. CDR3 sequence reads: CASTLPRQGMGNTIYF. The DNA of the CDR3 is TGTGCCAGCACCCTTCCAAGACAGGGAATGGGAAACACCATATATTTT.

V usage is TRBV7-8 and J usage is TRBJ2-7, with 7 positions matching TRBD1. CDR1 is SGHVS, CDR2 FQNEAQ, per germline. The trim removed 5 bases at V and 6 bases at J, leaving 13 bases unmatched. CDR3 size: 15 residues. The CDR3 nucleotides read TGTGCCAGCAGCGCTAGACAGGGATCAGAGCTCGAGCAGTACTTC. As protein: CASSARQGSELEQYF.

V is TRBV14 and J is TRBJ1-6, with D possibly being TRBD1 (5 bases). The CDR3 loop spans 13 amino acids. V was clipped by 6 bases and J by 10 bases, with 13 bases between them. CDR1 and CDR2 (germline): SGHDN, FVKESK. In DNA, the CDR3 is TGTGCCAGCAGTATCCAGGGAGGCTCACCCCTCCACTTT. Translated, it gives CASSIQGGSPLHF.

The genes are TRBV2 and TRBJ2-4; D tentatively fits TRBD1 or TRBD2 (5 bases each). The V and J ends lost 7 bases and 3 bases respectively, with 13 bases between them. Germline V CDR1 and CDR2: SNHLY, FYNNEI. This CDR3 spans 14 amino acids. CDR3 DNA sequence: TGTGCCAGCACCGTAGGTGGGGGCAAAAACATTCAGTACTTC. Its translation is CASTVGGGKNIQYF.

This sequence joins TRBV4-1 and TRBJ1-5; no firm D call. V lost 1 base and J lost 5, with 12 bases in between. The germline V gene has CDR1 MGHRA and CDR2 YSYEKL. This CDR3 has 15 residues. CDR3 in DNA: TGCGCCAGCAGCCAAGGGATCGTCCCAGATCAGCCCCAGCATTTT. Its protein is CASSQGIVPDQPQHF.

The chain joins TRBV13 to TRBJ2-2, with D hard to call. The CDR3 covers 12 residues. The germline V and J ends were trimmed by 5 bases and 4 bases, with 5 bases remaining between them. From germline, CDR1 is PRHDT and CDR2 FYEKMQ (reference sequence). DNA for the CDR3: TGTGCCAGCAGCGACACCACCGGGGAGCTGTTTTTT. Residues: CASSDTTGELFF.

The CDR3 DNA sequence: TGTGCCAGCAGCTTCTCCGGGACTAGCGGGGGTTTTGATACGCAGTATTTT. This gives the protein CASSFSGTSGGFDTQYF. The rearrangement uses TRBV7-6 and TRBJ2-3; 14 nucleotides align to TRBD2. With 3 bases clipped from V and 6 bases from J, the junction kept 8 bases outside the gene matches. Germline V CDR1 and CDR2: SGHVS, FNYEAQ. The CDR3 is made up of 17 amino acids.

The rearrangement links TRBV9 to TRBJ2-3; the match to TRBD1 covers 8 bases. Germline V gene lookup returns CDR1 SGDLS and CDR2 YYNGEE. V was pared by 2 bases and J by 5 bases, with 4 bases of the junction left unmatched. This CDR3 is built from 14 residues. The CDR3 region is CASSVAGGLDTQYF. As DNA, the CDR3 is TGTGCCAGCAGCGTGGCAGGGGGCTTAGATACGCAGTATTTT.

The chain's CDR3 is CASNGAGGEKLFF. Written as DNA, the CDR3 is TGTGCCAGCAACGGGGCCGGGGGGGAAAAACTGTTTTTT. The chain recombines TRBV6-1 with TRBJ1-4; D is possibly TRBD1 (5 bases). Between the trimmed V and J ends, which lost 7 bases and 8 bases, there was a span of 14 bases. The CDR3 is 13 amino acids. Germline CDR1 and CDR2: MNHNS and SASEGT.

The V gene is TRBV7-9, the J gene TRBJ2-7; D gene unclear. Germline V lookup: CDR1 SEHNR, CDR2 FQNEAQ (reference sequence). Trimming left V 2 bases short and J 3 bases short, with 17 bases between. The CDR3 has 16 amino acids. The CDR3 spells CASSLISWTERYEQYF. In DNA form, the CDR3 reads TGTGCCAGCAGCTTAATAAGCTGGACGGAACGCTACGAGCAGTACTTC.

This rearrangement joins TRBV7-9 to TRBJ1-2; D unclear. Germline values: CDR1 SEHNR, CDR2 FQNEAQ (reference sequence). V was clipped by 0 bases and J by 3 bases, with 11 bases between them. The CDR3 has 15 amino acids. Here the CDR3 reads CASSLADGQYYGYTF. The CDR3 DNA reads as TGTGCCAGCAGCTTAGCGGATGGGCAGTACTATGGCTACACCTTC.

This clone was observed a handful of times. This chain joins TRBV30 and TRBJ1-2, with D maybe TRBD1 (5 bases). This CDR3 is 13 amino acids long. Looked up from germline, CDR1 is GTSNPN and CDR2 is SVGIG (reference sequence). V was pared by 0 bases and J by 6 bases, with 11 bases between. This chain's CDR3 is CAWSVGDGHGYTF. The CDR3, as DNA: TGTGCCTGGAGTGTAGGGGACGGACATGGCTACACCTTC.

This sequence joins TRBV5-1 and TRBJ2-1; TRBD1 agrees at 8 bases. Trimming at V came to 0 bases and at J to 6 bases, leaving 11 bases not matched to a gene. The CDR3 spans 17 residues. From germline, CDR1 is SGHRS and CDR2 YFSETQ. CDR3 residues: CASSLGGRRTGINEQFF. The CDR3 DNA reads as TGCGCCAGCAGCTTGGGTGGGCGGAGGACAGGGATCAATGAGCAGTTCTTC.

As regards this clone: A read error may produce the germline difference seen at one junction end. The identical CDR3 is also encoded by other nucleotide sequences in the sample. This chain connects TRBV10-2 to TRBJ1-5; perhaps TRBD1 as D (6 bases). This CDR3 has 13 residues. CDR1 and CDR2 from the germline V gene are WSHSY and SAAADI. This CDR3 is CASSEQGNQPQHF. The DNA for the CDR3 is TGCGCCAGCAGTGAACAGGGCAACCAGCCCCAGCATTTT.

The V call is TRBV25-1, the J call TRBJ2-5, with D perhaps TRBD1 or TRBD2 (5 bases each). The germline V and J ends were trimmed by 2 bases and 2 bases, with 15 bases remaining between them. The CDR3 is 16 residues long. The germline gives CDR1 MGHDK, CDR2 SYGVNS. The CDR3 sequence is CASSEGAGREQETQYF. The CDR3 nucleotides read TGTGCCAGCAGTGAAGGCGCGGGCAGGGAACAAGAGACCCAGTACTTC.